A single sample is the source of the 18 T cell receptor beta chains below, sequenced in a study of T-cell memory formation after mild COVID-19. TCRdb fed the 5' RACE reads into MiXCR, producing one record per CDR3 protein. Of about 400,000 distinct CDR3 sequences in the sample, about an eighth are singletons; the top ten hold around a fifth. The sequenced sample was PBMCs or a T cell subset sorted from them (not recorded which). These receptors came from a young man who had mild COVID-19 (a few samples of this study predate the infection). Cell type and time point are not known.

This clonotype was picked up a small number of times. The chain is built from TRBV15 and TRBJ2-5, with TRBD1 as a possible D gene (5 bases). V lost 0 bases, J lost 7 bases, and 6 bases lay in between. Per the germline V gene, CDR1 is LNHNV and CDR2 is YYDKDF (reference sequence). CDR3 length: 12 amino acids. The CDR3: CATSRDQGTQYF. CDR3 DNA sequence: TGTGCCACCAGCAGAGATCAGGGGACCCAGTACTTC. Full variable domain (missing parts from reference TRBV15 and TRBJ2-5): DAMVIQNPRYQVTQFGKPVTLSCSQTLNHNVMYWYQQKSSQAPKLLFHYYDKDFNNEADTPDNFQSRRPNTSFCFLDIRSPGLGDTAMYLCATSRDQGTQYFGPGTRLLVL.

The sample holds a few counts of this clonotype. The chain links TRBV18 to TRBJ1-4; D remains unclear. V gave up 0 bases and J gave up 7 bases, with 6 bases separating them. CDR3 length: 13 amino acids. Per the germline V gene, CDR1 is KGHSH and CDR2 is LQKENI. CDR3: CASSPPGVEKLFF. For the CDR3, the DNA is TGTGCCAGCTCACCACCAGGAGTTGAAAAACTGTTTTTT. Using reference TRBV18 and TRBJ1-4 for the parts outside the CDR3, the full variable domain is NAGVMQNPRHLVRRRGQEARLRCSPMKGHSHVYWYRQLPEEGLKFMVYLQKENIIDESGMPKERFSAEFPKEGPSILRIQQVVRGDSAAYFCASSPPGVEKLFFGSGTQLSVL.

This rearrangement joins TRBV6-2 or TRBV6-3 to TRBJ2-7; D gene uncertain. V lost 7 bases, J lost 5 bases, and 18 bases lay in between. CDR3 size: 14 residues. Germline CDR1 MNHEY, CDR2 SVGEGT. Here the CDR3 DNA reads TGTGCCAGCAAACATCGACGGGTACCCGACGAGCAGTACTTC. The encoded protein is CASKHRRVPDEQYF.

This chain uses TRBV27 with TRBJ2-6; D uncertain. Germline CDR1 MNHEY, CDR2 SMNVEV (reference sequence). The V and J ends lost 0 bases and 1 base respectively, with 7 bases between them. The length of the CDR3 is 16 residues. CDR3 protein: CASSLSDISGANVLTF. CDR3 coding DNA: TGTGCCAGCAGTTTATCCGATATTTCTGGGGCCAACGTCCTGACTTTC.

This clonotype has a handful of counts. The CDR3 is CASSGGIYTGELFF. The CDR3 DNA follows: TGTGCCAGCAGTGGGGGGATCTACACCGGGGAGCTGTTTTTT. The chain is built from TRBV25-1 and TRBJ2-2, with D tentatively TRBD1 or TRBD2 (5 bases each). V lost 4 bases and J lost 3, with 9 bases in between. CDR3 length: 14 amino acids. Germline V gives CDR1 MGHDK, CDR2 SYGVNS.

The CDR3 sequence is CASSCVRCYEQYV. DNA of the CDR3: TGTGCCAGCAGTTGCGTTAGGTGCTACGAGCAGTACGTC. This rearrangement joins TRBV28 to TRBJ2-7; unclear D gene. The V end was cut by 4 bases, the J end by 3 bases, with 10 bases between. Germline V gene sequence: CDR1 MDHEN, CDR2 SYDVKM. This CDR3 has 13 amino acids.

The table lists this clonotype with a few counts. This chain links TRBV3-1 with TRBJ1-1; D not resolved. With 2 bases removed from V and 2 bases from J, the gap between germline ends came to 9 bases. The CDR3 totals 14 residues. Germline loops: CDR1 LGHDT, CDR2 YNNKEL (reference sequence). The CDR3 loop reads CASSQLIANTEAFF. The DNA for the CDR3 is TGTGCCAGCAGCCAACTGATAGCCAACACTGAAGCTTTCTTT.

The gene calls are TRBV20-1 and TRBJ2-5; D unresolved. The CDR3 runs to 11 residues. Germline values: CDR1 DFQATT, CDR2 SNEGSKA (reference sequence). V gave up 4 bases and J gave up 4 bases, with 7 bases separating them. CDR3 protein: CSANASETQYF. The CDR3 coding sequence is TGCAGTGCTAATGCGTCAGAGACCCAGTACTTC.

This clonotype was counted between two and nine times. CDR3 loop: CASSRRDRFTGELFF. The CDR3 coding sequence is TGTGCCAGCTCACGCCGGGACAGGTTCACCGGGGAGCTGTTTTTT. The gene calls are TRBV18 and TRBJ2-2; 8 positions agree with TRBD1. This CDR3 is 15 amino acids long. Trimming took 4 bases from V and 4 from J; bases not matched to a gene: 5. CDR1 is KGHSH, CDR2 LQKENI, per germline.

This clonotype has only a few counts. The V and J genes are TRBV5-5 and TRBJ2-3; D might be TRBD1 (6 bases). CDR3 length: 15 amino acids. The germline V gene encodes CDR1 SGHKS and CDR2 YYEKEE (reference sequence). V was cut by 3 bases and J by 1 base, with 12 bases left in between. The CDR3, as DNA: TGTGCCAGCAGCTACGACAGGCGGCGCACAGATACGCAGTATTTT. This sequence encodes CASSYDRRRTDTQYF.

This sequence joins TRBV20-1 and TRBJ2-7; 10 bases map to TRBD1. J was trimmed by 7 bases and V by 5 bases; bases with no gene match: 11. The V gene's germline CDR1 is DFQATT and CDR2 SNEGSKA (reference sequence). This CDR3 is built from 14 residues. The CDR3 bases are TGCAGTGCTTTTTCGGGACAGGGGATTCTAGAGCAGTACTTC. It codes for CSAFSGQGILEQYF.

This clonotype occurred a few times. This chain's CDR3 is CSARVQLAGVPTDTQYF. The CDR3 nucleotides are TGCAGTGCTAGAGTTCAACTAGCGGGGGTACCCACAGATACGCAGTATTTT. The rearrangement joins TRBV20-1 to TRBJ2-3; TRBD2 matches at 11 bases. Germline values: CDR1 DFQATT, CDR2 SNEGSKA (reference sequence). The J segment lost 2 bases and the V segment lost 1 base, leaving 8 bases of the junction unmatched. The CDR3 length is 17 residues.

The chain employs TRBV2 and TRBJ2-7; TRBD1 aligns across 12 bases. The V gene's germline CDR1 is SNHLY and CDR2 FYNNEI. Trimming at V came to 6 bases and at J to 3 bases, leaving 12 bases not matched to a gene. This CDR3 has 17 amino acids. The CDR3 here is CASRTGTGGYGGYEQYF. CDR3 sequence (DNA): TGTGCCAGCAGAACCGGGACAGGGGGCTATGGAGGCTACGAGCAGTACTTC.

The chain couples TRBV7-2 to TRBJ2-1; D gene unclear. Trimming removed 7 bases from V and 0 bases from J, with 13 bases in between. Germline CDR1 SGHTA, CDR2 FQGNSA. The CDR3 loop spans 15 amino acids. The CDR3 sequence is CASTITVSSYNEQFF. The CDR3 nucleotides are TGTGCCAGCACCATTACAGTGAGCTCCTACAATGAGCAGTTCTTC.

This clonotype was counted between two and nine times. This chain connects TRBV12-3 or TRBV12-4 to TRBJ2-5; the D is unclear. This CDR3 has 13 amino acids. Trimming shortened V by 4 bases and J by 4 bases, and 10 bases separated the two germline ends. CDR3 sequence reads: CASSSLFTETQYF. DNA for the CDR3: TGTGCCAGCAGTTCTCTCTTTACAGAGACCCAGTACTTC.

Only a few counts were recorded for this clonotype. The rearrangement uses TRBV7-2 and TRBJ2-1; no firm D call. This CDR3 has 14 amino acids. CDR1 is SGHTA, CDR2 FQGNSA, per germline. Between the trimmed V and J ends, which lost 4 bases and 6 bases, there was a span of 13 bases. The chain's CDR3 is CASSSHSGSNEQFF. DNA for the CDR3: TGTGCCAGCAGCTCCCATTCCGGCAGCAATGAGCAGTTCTTC. Together with reference TRBV7-2 and TRBJ2-1, the CDR3 gives the full variable domain: GAGVSQSPSNKVTEKGKDVELRCDPISGHTALYWYRQSLGQGLEFLIYFQGNSAPDKSGLPSDRFSAERTGGSVSTLTIQRTQQEDSAVYLCASSSHSGSNEQFFGPGTRLTVL.

The chain recombines TRBV28 with TRBJ2-1, with 14 nucleotides matching TRBD2. Trimming cost V 2 bases and J 0 bases; bases outside gene matches: 9. Germline V gene data show CDR1 as MDHEN and CDR2 as SYDVKM. The CDR3 has 20 amino acids. DNA for the CDR3: TGTGCCAGCAGTTTACACTTGTTGGGACTAGCGGGGGACTCCTACAATGAGCAGTTCTTC. Its protein is CASSLHLLGLAGDSYNEQFF.

This clonotype was counted many times. The V gene is TRBV4-3, the J gene TRBJ2-3; D remains unclear. With 0 bases removed from V and 2 bases from J, the gap between germline ends came to 9 bases. The CDR3 loop spans 15 amino acids. Germline V gives CDR1 LGHNA, CDR2 YSLEER. The CDR3 region is CASSQEPQDTDTQYF. DNA for the CDR3: TGCGCCAGCAGCCAAGAACCCCAGGACACAGATACGCAGTATTTT.